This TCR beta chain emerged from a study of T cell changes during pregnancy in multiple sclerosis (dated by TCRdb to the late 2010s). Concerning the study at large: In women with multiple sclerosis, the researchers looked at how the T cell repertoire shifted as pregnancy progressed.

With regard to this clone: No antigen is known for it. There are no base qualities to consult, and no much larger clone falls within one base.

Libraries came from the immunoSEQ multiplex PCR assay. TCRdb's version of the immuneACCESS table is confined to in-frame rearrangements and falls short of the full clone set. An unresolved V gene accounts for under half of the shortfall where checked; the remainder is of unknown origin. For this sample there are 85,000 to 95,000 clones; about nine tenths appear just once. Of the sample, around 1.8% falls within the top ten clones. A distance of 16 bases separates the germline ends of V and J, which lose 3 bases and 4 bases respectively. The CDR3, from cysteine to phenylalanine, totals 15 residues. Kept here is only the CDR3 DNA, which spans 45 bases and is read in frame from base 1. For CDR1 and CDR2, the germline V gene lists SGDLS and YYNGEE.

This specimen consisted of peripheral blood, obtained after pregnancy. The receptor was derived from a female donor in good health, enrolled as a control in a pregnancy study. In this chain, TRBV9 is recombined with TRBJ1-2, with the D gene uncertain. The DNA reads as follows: TGTGCCAGCAGCGCAGGAGGGCTTAGAGGCTATGGCTACACCTTC. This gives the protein CASSAGGLRGYGYTF.